Below are 16 T cell receptor beta chains sequenced from a single sample in a study of T cells in Graves' hyperthyroidism and ophthalmopathy. Researchers amplified the TCR beta CDR3 regions from RNA transcripts. HTBI primers were used for first-round RT-PCR of the TCR CDR3. MiXCR, run by TCRdb on the multiplex PCR reads, gives a single entry per CDR3 protein. The sample lists hundreds of thousands of distinct CDR3 sequences, around 16% occurring once. Specimen: blood. The source of these receptors is a woman aged 18 to 35 with Graves' hyperthyroidism.

This clonotype was counted ten times or more. V usage is TRBV7-9 and J usage is TRBJ2-5; TRBD2 is a possible D gene (5 bases). The CDR3 is 16 amino acids. V shed 5 bases and J shed 6 bases, with 22 bases lying between them. Germline loops: CDR1 SEHNR, CDR2 FQNEAQ (reference sequence). CDR3 amino acids: CASSPAAGLGWKTQYF. CDR3 bases: TGTGCCAGCAGCCCAGCGGCGGGTTTGGGATGGAAGACCCAGTACTTC.

This clonotype was recorded many times. The CDR3 protein is CAISEGLENTGELFF. The CDR3 DNA follows: TGTGCCATCAGTGAGGGACTAGAGAACACCGGGGAGCTGTTTTTT. V gene TRBV10-3 combines with J gene TRBJ2-2; 7 bases match TRBD2. Germline-derived CDR1 and CDR2 are ENHRY and SYGVKD. This CDR3 region has 15 residues. Losses at the gene ends were 2 bases for V and 1 base for J; bases not matched to a gene: 1.

J is TRBJ2-2 and V is TRBV15; weak D call: TRBD2 (6 bases). V lost 2 bases and J 5 bases, leaving 12 bases between the germline ends. This CDR3 comprises 15 residues. From germline, CDR1 is LNHNV and CDR2 YYDKDF (reference sequence). In DNA form, the CDR3 reads TGTGCCACCAGCAGAACCATCCGGGAGACCGGGGAGCTGTTTTTT. Protein: CATSRTIRETGELFF.

This clonotype was detected ten times or more. V is TRBV18 and J is TRBJ2-5; D possibly corresponds to TRBD1 (6 bases). V was clipped by 2 bases and J by 5 bases, with 6 bases between them. CDR1 is KGHSH, CDR2 LQKENI, per germline. This CDR3 has 12 residues. The CDR3 reads CASSPRGETQYF. As DNA, the CDR3 is TGTGCCAGCTCACCAAGGGGGGAGACCCAGTACTTC.

This clonotype was seen ten or more times. The rearrangement links TRBV20-1 to TRBJ1-1; TRBD1 aligns across 11 bases. The germline CDR1 and CDR2 sequences are DFQATT and SNEGSKA (reference sequence). The CDR3 has 16 amino acids. The trim removed 5 bases at V and 0 bases at J, leaving 8 bases unmatched. DNA of the CDR3: TGCAGTGCTGCCGGGACAGGGGGAGGGGTGAACACTGAAGCTTTCTTT. Its translation: CSAAGTGGGVNTEAFF.

This clonotype came up many times. V usage is TRBV18 and J usage is TRBJ1-1; 7 nucleotides line up with TRBD1. V shed 0 bases and J 9 bases; nucleotides not matched to a gene: 10. This CDR3 is built from 15 residues. Germline V gives CDR1 KGHSH, CDR2 LQKENI. CDR3: CASSPPMTGTWQAFF. Written as DNA, the CDR3 is TGTGCCAGCTCACCACCGATGACAGGGACCTGGCAAGCTTTCTTT.

At least ten counts were recorded for this clonotype. This rearrangement joins TRBV30 to TRBJ2-3; D ambiguous. Germline V gene data show CDR1 as GTSNPN and CDR2 as SVGIG (reference sequence). The CDR3 totals 13 residues. V lost 0 bases, J lost 3 bases, and 7 bases lay in between. The CDR3 nucleotides are TGTGCCTGGAGTGTTGCAGCTACAGATACGCAGTATTTT. Protein: CAWSVAATDTQYF. Full variable domain (missing parts from reference TRBV30 and TRBJ2-3): SQTIHQWPATLVQPVGSPLSLECTVEGTSNPNLYWYRQAAGRGLQLLFYSVGIGQISSEVPQNLSASRPQDRQFILSSKKLLLSDSGFYLCAWSVAATDTQYFGPGTRLTVL.

This clonotype has ten or more counts. The CDR3 nucleotides read TGCGCCAGCAGTATGGGACTTTCCAACGAGCAGTACTTC. Residues: CASSMGLSNEQYF. The chain employs TRBV5-1 and TRBJ2-7; possibly TRBD2 for D (6 bases). The CDR3 totals 13 residues. The V end was cut by 5 bases, the J end by 5 bases, with 14 bases between. Germline lookup yields CDR1 SGHRS and CDR2 YFSETQ.

This clonotype was seen repeatedly, ten times or more. The chain links TRBV27 to TRBJ1-2; TRBD1 might be the D (6 bases). Per germline, CDR1 MNHEY and CDR2 SMNVEV (reference sequence). This CDR3 spans 17 amino acids. V lost 0 bases and J lost 0, with 14 bases in between. The CDR3 spells CASSLSLRGEANYGYTF. CDR3 in DNA: TGTGCCAGCAGTTTATCGTTAAGGGGGGAAGCTAACTATGGCTACACCTTC.

This clonotype was detected many times. The chain combines TRBV6-1 with TRBJ2-1; 8 bases match TRBD2. The CDR3 runs 15 residues. The germline CDR1 and CDR2 sequences are MNHNS and SASEGT. The ends lost 7 bases at V and 2 bases at J; junction bases unmatched: 7. The CDR3 region has the DNA TGTGCCAGCATAACATCAGCGGGAGCCTACAATGAGCAGTTCTTC. Translating it yields CASITSAGAYNEQFF.

At least ten counts were recorded for this clonotype. The chain carries TRBV20-1 and TRBJ2-1, with D unresolved. The germline gives CDR1 DFQATT, CDR2 SNEGSKA (reference sequence). Deletions cut 6 bases from V and 0 bases from J, with 15 bases between. There are 15 residues in the CDR3. The CDR3 loop is CSAPRGRSSYNEQFF. The CDR3 coding sequence is TGCAGTGCACCCCGCGGCAGGAGCTCCTACAATGAGCAGTTCTTC.

This clonotype occurred many times. The V call is TRBV7-2, the J call TRBJ1-4; D call uncertain. V gave up 5 bases and J gave up 0 bases, with 13 bases separating them. This CDR3 contains 16 residues. The germline gives CDR1 SGHTA, CDR2 FQGNSA. The DNA of the CDR3 is TGTGCCAGCAGCACACGTGCTGGTGCAACTAATGAAAAACTGTTTTTT. Its protein is CASSTRAGATNEKLFF.

Turning to this clonotype: This could be a read error, since a much larger clone is one nucleotide away. Given the absence of the conserved phenylalanine or tryptophan at the CDR3 end, a read error is likely. The V gene is TRBV20-1, the J gene TRBJ1-3; D not resolved. The germline gives CDR1 DFQATT, CDR2 SNEGSKA (reference sequence). The CDR3 runs 17 residues. V was shortened by 0 bases and J by 0 bases, with 15 bases between the two germline ends. CDR3 bases: TGCAGTGCTAGAGATCCGGGGTCCTTCTTCTCTGGAAACACCATATATCTT. Its protein is CSARDPGSFFSGNTIYL.

The chain has TRBV5-6 and TRBJ2-5; TRBD1 agrees at 8 bases. The J segment lost 5 bases and the V segment lost 5 bases, leaving 8 bases of the junction unmatched. Germline assignment: CDR1 SGHDT and CDR2 YYEEEE. The CDR3 covers 14 residues. The CDR3 DNA reads as TGTGCCAGCAGTTCACGACAGGGGAAGGAGACCCAGTACTTC. Translation gives CASSSRQGKETQYF.

This chain connects TRBV14 to TRBJ2-2; 7 bases fit TRBD1. CDR3 size: 14 residues. J was trimmed by 5 bases and V by 3 bases; bases with no gene match: 3. CDR1 and CDR2 from the germline V gene are SGHDN and FVKESK. The CDR3 DNA reads as TGTGCCAGCAGCCAGACAGGGCGTACCGGGGAGCTGTTTTTT. Its protein product is CASSQTGRTGELFF. Filled out from reference TRBV14 and TRBJ2-2, the complete variable domain reads EAGVTQFPSHSVIEKGQTVTLRCDPISGHDNLYWYRRVMGKEIKFLLHFVKESKQDESGMPNNRFLAERTGGTYSTLKVQPAELEDSGVYFCASSQTGRTGELFFGEGSRLTVL.

There are many counts of this clonotype. The CDR3 DNA is TGTGCCAGCAGTTTTGACAGATACTACGAGCAGTACTTC. Its protein is CASSFDRYYEQYF. The chain carries TRBV6-2 or TRBV6-3 and TRBJ2-7, with a tentative D call TRBD1 (5 bases). This CDR3 contains 13 residues. Trimming took off 4 bases at V and 3 bases at J, with 10 bases between the two ends. The germline V gene has CDR1 MNHEY and CDR2 SVGEGT.